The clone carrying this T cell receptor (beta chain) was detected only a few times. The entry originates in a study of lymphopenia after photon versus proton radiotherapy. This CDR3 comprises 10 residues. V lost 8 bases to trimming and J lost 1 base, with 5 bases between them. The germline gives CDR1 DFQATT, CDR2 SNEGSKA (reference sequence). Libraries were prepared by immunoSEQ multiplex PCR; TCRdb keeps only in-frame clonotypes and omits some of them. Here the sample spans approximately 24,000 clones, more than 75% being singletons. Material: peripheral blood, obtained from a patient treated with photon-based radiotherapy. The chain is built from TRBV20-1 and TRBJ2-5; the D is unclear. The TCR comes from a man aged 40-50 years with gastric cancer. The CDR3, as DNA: TGCAGTATCCCCCAAGAGACCCAGTACTTC. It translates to CSIPQETQYF.